This is a list of T cell receptor beta chains from one sample in a study of blood T cell repertoires in COVID-19. Sequenced by immunoSEQ multiplex PCR; TCRdb stores in-frame clones only, minus some. The table records roughly 100,000 clones, 85% to 90% of them present only once. Sequenced input: peripheral blood. Receptors were obtained from a man aged 50 to 60 with acute or convalescent COVID-19. Each CDR3 is given with its conserved first and last residue. Fields, in order: D gene, clone size, J gene, V gene, CDR3 DNA, CDR3 protein. A D gene is named only where the DNA matches it firmly. The size entry is marked missing in some rows and otherwise reads once, few, many or a size class.

TRBD1	.	TRBJ2-7	TRBV5-4	TGTGCCAGCAGCAAGACCCGGGACAGGGCCCACGAGCAGTACTTC	CASSKTRDRAHEQYF
TRBD1	.	TRBJ2-5	TRBV24-1	TGTGCCACCAGTGATTTGGGGCCAGGGGGCTGGGAGACCCAGTACTTC	CATSDLGPGGWETQYF
.	.	TRBJ1-1	TRBV11-3	TGTGCCAGCAGCTTAGGGGGCCCTGAAGCTTTCTTT	CASSLGGPEAFF
.	.	TRBJ1-4	TRBV5-6	TGTGCCAGCAGCTTGAGCGGGGGCGGACAAAAACTGTTTTTT	CASSLSGGGQKLFF
TRBD1	.	TRBJ2-1	TRBV7-6	TGTGCCAGCAGCCCCGGACAGGGGGTGTTCAATGAGCAGTTCTTC	CASSPGQGVFNEQFF
.	.	TRBJ2-7	TRBV13	TGTGCCAGCAGCTTCAGGGGTTCTACCTACGAGCAGTACTTC	CASSFRGSTYEQYF
.	.	TRBJ2-7	TRBV3-1/TRBV3-2	TGTGCCAGCAGCCAAGACCGGACAGTAGGTTCCTACGAGCAGTACTTC	CASSQDRTVGSYEQYF
.	once	TRBJ1-5	TRBV15	TGTGCCACCAGCAGAGATGGCAGGGAAGATCAGCCCCAGCATTTT	CATSRDGREDQPQHF
TRBD2	.	TRBJ2-1	TRBV29-1	TGCAGCGTTGATGGGTATGGCGGGAGAGCCTATGAGCAGTTCTTC	CSVDGYGGRAYEQFF
TRBD2	.	TRBJ2-7	TRBV27	TGTGCCAGCAGGGGGCGGGGGTTAGGGTCCTACGAGCAGTACTTC	CASRGRGLGSYEQYF
.	once	TRBJ1-1	TRBV30	TGTGCCTGGAGGGGGCCTGACTGGGGCACTGAAGCTTTCTTT	CAWRGPDWGTEAFF
.	.	TRBJ2-3	TRBV12-3/TRBV12-4	TGTGCCAGCAGTTTCGGAGGGGATACGCAGTATTTT	CASSFGGDTQYF
TRBD2	.	TRBJ2-7	TRBV14	TGTGCCAGCAGCCCCAGCGGGGTCTACGAGCAGTACTTC	CASSPSGVYEQYF
TRBD1	once	TRBJ1-1	TRBV29-1	TGCAGCGCCGCCCGCGGGACAGGGGGAACTGAAGCTTTCTTT	CSAARGTGGTEAFF
TRBD2	.	TRBJ2-1	TRBV24-1	TGTGCCACCAGTGATCCCGGGACTAGCGGGCTCGGTGAGCAGTTCTTC	CATSDPGTSGLGEQFF
TRBD1	few	TRBJ1-2	TRBV2	TGTGCCAGCAGGGGAACCACAGGGGCCTCCTTGTACTACACCTTC	CASRGTTGASLYYTF
TRBD2	once	TRBJ2-1	TRBV9	TGTGCCAGCAGTGACAATTCTAGCGGGGGACCTAGCTCCTACAATGAGCAGTTCTTC	CASSDNSSGGPSSYNEQFF
TRBD1	.	TRBJ2-3	TRBV24-1	TGTGCCACCAGTCAAGGGGGCGGAACAGATACGCAGTATTTT	CATSQGGGTDTQYF
.	.	TRBJ2-2	TRBV6-5	TGTGCCAGCAGTTTGAGGGCCCCGGCCACCGGGGAGCTGTTTTTT	CASSLRAPATGELFF
.	few	TRBJ1-5	TRBV28	TGTGCCATCAATGGAGGTCTCGGAAATCAGCCCCAGCATTTT	CAINGGLGNQPQHF
.	.	TRBJ1-6	TRBV25-1	TGTGCCAGCAGTGACAATCAGGGCTATAATTCACCCCTCCACTTT	CASSDNQGYNSPLHF
.	.	TRBJ1-2	TRBV5-1	TGCGCCAGCAGCCCCGGGGAAAGGGTCCCTGGCTACACCTTC	CASSPGERVPGYTF
.	.	TRBJ2-1	TRBV7-2	TGTGCCAGCAGCTCAAGCCCAGGGGGACTAGGGGGGTTCTTC	CASSSSPGGLGGFF
.	.	TRBJ1-5	TRBV27	TGTGCCAGCAGTAACAGAGGCAATCAGCCCCAGCATTTT	CASSNRGNQPQHF
TRBD1	.	TRBJ2-7	TRBV11-2	TGTGCCAGCAGCTTATTAGGGGGCCAAACCTACGAGCAGTACTTC	CASSLLGGQTYEQYF
.	.	TRBJ2-1	TRBV28	TGTGCCAGCAGTCCCGATGGGGCCTCACATGAGCAGTTCTTC	CASSPDGASHEQFF
.	.	TRBJ2-7	TRBV6-1	TGTGCCAGCAGTGAAGCGGTTTTGGGCCACCGCTGGGACTCCCACCGGGAGCAGTACTTC	CASSEAVLGHRWDSHREQYF
TRBD2	.	TRBJ2-1	TRBV27	TGTGCCAGCAGTCCCCGGGCTAGCGGGGCCTCCTACAATGAGCAGTTCTTC	CASSPRASGASYNEQFF
.	few	TRBJ1-3	TRBV30	TGTGCCTGGAGTTCGGGACTCACCTCTGGAAACACCATATATTTT	CAWSSGLTSGNTIYF
TRBD2	.	TRBJ2-1	TRBV4-1	TGCGCCAGCAGCCAACAGCTAGCGGGAGGGCCTCACAATGAGCAGTTCTTC	CASSQQLAGGPHNEQFF
TRBD2	.	TRBJ2-7	TRBV3-1/TRBV3-2	TGTGCCAGCAGCCCCTGGCGGGAGAAGGACGAGCAGTACTTC	CASSPWREKDEQYF
TRBD2	.	TRBJ2-7	TRBV19	TGTGCCAGTAGTATATTCGGCGGGGGCGGGAGGGCAGGCGAGCAGTACTTC	CASSIFGGGGRAGEQYF
.	.	TRBJ2-3	TRBV27	TGTGCCAGCAGTGAAGGGGTTAGCACAGATACGCAGTATTTT	CASSEGVSTDTQYF
.	.	TRBJ2-7	TRBV15	TGTGCCACCAGCAGAGGTGAAAGGAGCTCCTACGAGCAGTACTTC	CATSRGERSSYEQYF
TRBD1	.	TRBJ2-7	TRBV28	TGTGCCAGCAGTTCGGACAGGGATCGCGCCTACGAGCAGTACTTC	CASSSDRDRAYEQYF
.	.	TRBJ2-5	TRBV5-6	TGTGCCAGCAGCTTGGCTCCAGGGCTCCAAGAGACCCAGTACTTC	CASSLAPGLQETQYF
.	once	TRBJ2-6	TRBV11-3	TGTGCCAGCAGCTTCGACAGTCTCCCTGGGGCCAACGTCCTGACTTTC	CASSFDSLPGANVLTF